This entry features one T cell receptor (beta chain) sequence. Method: immunoSEQ multiplex PCR; TCRdb's copy keeps in-frame clones and lacks some. The table has a few hundred thousand clones, 85% to 90% seen once. The V and J ends lost 4 bases and 10 bases respectively, with 14 bases between them. Germline V CDR1 and CDR2: GTSNPN, SVGIG (reference sequence). The CDR3 extends over 13 amino acids. This entry is derived from a study of blood T cell repertoires in COVID-19. Whole-study context: The study drew acute and convalescent COVID-19 samples from the United States, Italy and Spain.

This receptor was obtained from a young woman with COVID-19, enrolled during active disease. V and J are TRBV30 and TRBJ1-6; D is ambiguous. Material for sequencing was peripheral blood. Written as DNA, the CDR3 is TGTGCCTGGAAGTCAGTCGCGGGGTCACCCCTCCACTTT. Encoded protein: CAWKSVAGSPLHF.